The present TCR beta chain was sequenced within a study of blood T cell repertoires in COVID-19. In the study overall: Sites in the United States, Italy and Spain provided acute and convalescent COVID-19 samples. From T cells, B-cell-depleted T cells, or PBMCs came the material, which was cDNA or gDNA.

The Seattle patients joined while their infection was active and were tracked longitudinally afterward. About this clone itself: A read error may account for a junction end that differs from germline.

The CDR3 loop spans 15 amino acids. CDR1 and CDR2 from the germline V gene are MNHNY and SVGAGI (reference sequence). Repertoires were generated with immunoSEQ multiplex PCR, while TCRdb's copy carries only in-frame clones and drops some. The sample lists about 240,000 clones; 80% to 85% were seen once. The rearrangement joins TRBV6-6 to TRBJ2-3; 9 positions agree with TRBD2. This TCR was recovered from a woman of 80 years or more with COVID-19, enrolled during active disease. Sequenced material: peripheral blood. The CDR3 region is CASRPLGTSKDTQYF. DNA of the CDR3: TGTGCCAGCAGACCTCTCGGGACTAGCAAAGATACGCAGTATTTT.